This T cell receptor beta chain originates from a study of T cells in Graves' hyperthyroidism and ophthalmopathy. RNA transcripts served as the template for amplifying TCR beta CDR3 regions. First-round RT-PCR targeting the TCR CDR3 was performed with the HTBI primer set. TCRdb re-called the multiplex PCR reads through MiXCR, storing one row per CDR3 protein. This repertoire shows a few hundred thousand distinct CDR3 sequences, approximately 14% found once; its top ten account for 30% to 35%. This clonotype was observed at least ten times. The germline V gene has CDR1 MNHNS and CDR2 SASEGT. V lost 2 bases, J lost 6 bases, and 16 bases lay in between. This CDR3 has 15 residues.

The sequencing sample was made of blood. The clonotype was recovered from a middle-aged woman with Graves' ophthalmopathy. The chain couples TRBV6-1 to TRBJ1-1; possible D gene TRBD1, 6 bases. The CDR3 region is CASSERAGAGAEAFF. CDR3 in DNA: TGTGCCAGCAGTGAACGGGCAGGGGCTGGCGCTGAAGCTTTCTTT.